This entry is about one TCR beta chain. This clone appeared a few times. No antigen is known for it. Base qualities are not provided; no much larger clone lies one nucleotide away. This entry is derived from a study of tumour-infiltrating T cells in Burkitt lymphoma (dated by TCRdb to the early 2020s). Regarding the study in general: TCR repertoire data were correlated with clinical outcome; productive clonality predicted overall and progression-free survival, independent of established prognosticators including age at diagnosis.

Library prep was done by the immunoSEQ multiplex PCR assay. TCRdb holds this immuneACCESS table with in-frame rearrangements only. Some clones are missing; in checked studies, unresolved V genes explain under half, and the rest has no known cause. The sample table records 13,000 to 15,000 clones; roughly 77% of these occur just once. The ten largest account for more than 5.5% of the sample. The germline V gene (reference sequence) specifies MNHNY as CDR1 and SVGAGI as CDR2. The CDR3 numbers 16 residues from cysteine through phenylalanine. Only CDR3 DNA is held: 48 bases, read in frame from base 1. V is pared back by 2 bases and J by 3 bases, with 16 bases lying between the germline termini.

The V gene is TRBV6-6 and the J gene is TRBJ2-5, and TRBD1 may be the D gene, going by 6 matching bases. The receptor comes from a human donor with diffuse large B-cell lymphoma. The sequencing sample was made of tumor tissue. The DNA sequence follows: TGTGCCAGCAGTTACACAGGGACACCCGGTGAAGAGACCCAGTACTTC. Translated, it reads CASSYTGTPGEETQYF.